This passage covers 10 T cell receptor beta chains from one sample sequenced in a study of T cell repertoires in cytomegalovirus infection. TCRdb reanalysed the reads using MiXCR and keeps one entry per CDR3 protein. The sample lists more than 250,000 distinct CDR3 sequences; 20% to 30% were seen once. Their recognized antigens are unknown. The specimen was cultured PBMCs, collected from culture after CMV antigen stimulation. Every receptor here comes from a human donor in good health (CMV status not recorded). Some clones in this sample may be carry-over from other donors' samples.

This clonotype has a handful of counts. The chain employs TRBV5-1 and TRBJ2-7; 9 positions match TRBD1. V was pared by 0 bases and J by 3 bases, with 7 bases of the junction left unmatched. Germline V gene sequence: CDR1 SGHRS, CDR2 YFSETQ. This CDR3 spans 16 amino acids. The CDR3 region is CASSLEFPTGGYEQYF. The CDR3 DNA reads TGCGCCAGCAGCTTGGAGTTCCCGACAGGGGGCTACGAGCAGTACTTC.

V and J are TRBV7-2 and TRBJ2-5; tentative D call: TRBD2 (5 bases). Per the germline V gene, CDR1 is SGHTA and CDR2 is FQGNSA. The CDR3 has 12 residues. V was cut by 6 bases and J by 5 bases, with 10 bases left in between. The chain's CDR3 is CASRAEAETQYF. DNA of the CDR3: TGTGCCAGCAGGGCGGAGGCGGAGACCCAGTACTTC.

This clonotype has a count of ten or more. This chain joins TRBV7-2 and TRBJ1-3; D might be TRBD1 (5 bases). The V and J ends lost 3 bases and 6 bases respectively, with 9 bases between them. In germline, CDR1 is SGHTA, CDR2 FQGNSA. This CDR3 has 13 residues. The DNA for the CDR3 is TGTGCCAGCAGCTTTCAGGGAGCAAACACCATATATTTT. Translating it yields CASSFQGANTIYF.

At least ten counts were recorded for this clonotype. The rearrangement links TRBV19 to TRBJ2-7; 8 nucleotides line up with TRBD1. Germline CDR1 and CDR2: LNHDA and SQIVND (reference sequence). CDR3 length: 13 residues. V lost 9 bases to trimming and J lost 4 bases; unmatched junction nucleotides: 8. The CDR3 here is CASSPGTGYEQYF. The CDR3 DNA reads as TGTGCCAGCAGCCCTGGGACAGGTTACGAGCAGTACTTC.

V usage is TRBV7-2 and J usage is TRBJ1-6; 7 bases are a match to TRBD1. Trimming at V came to 2 bases and at J to 10 bases, leaving 11 bases not matched to a gene. The germline gives CDR1 SGHTA, CDR2 FQGNSA. The CDR3 sequence is 16 residues long. As DNA, the CDR3 is TGTGCCAGCAGCTTAAGTCGTCAGGGGGTATCGTCACCCCTCCACTTT. Translated, it gives CASSLSRQGVSSPLHF. The entire variable domain, with the rest obtained from reference TRBV7-2 and TRBJ1-6, is as follows: GAGVSQSPSNKVTEKGKDVELRCDPISGHTALYWYRQSLGQGLEFLIYFQGNSAPDKSGLPSDRFSAERTGGSVSTLTIQRTQQEDSAVYLCASSLSRQGVSSPLHFGNGTRLTVT.

The chain carries TRBV18 and TRBJ1-1; unclear D gene. The CDR3 spans 16 residues. Germline V gene lookup returns CDR1 KGHSH and CDR2 LQKENI. V gave up 1 base and J gave up 1 base, with 13 bases separating them. The CDR3 DNA reads TGTGCCAGCTCACCACGGAGGAGCTCGGGGAACACTGAAGCTTTCTTT. Its translation: CASSPRRSSGNTEAFF.

The rearrangement links TRBV6-6 to TRBJ2-1, with 12 bases lining up with TRBD2. This CDR3 contains 19 residues. CDR1 is MNHNY and CDR2 is SVGAGI in the germline V gene (reference sequence). Germline trimming cut 2 bases from V and 4 bases from J; bases unmatched to any gene: 12. The CDR3 spells CASSYPLAGGLKVYNEQFF. As DNA, the CDR3 is TGTGCCAGCAGTTACCCTCTAGCGGGAGGGCTAAAAGTTTACAATGAGCAGTTCTTC.

This clonotype was observed a handful of times. The chain couples TRBV7-6 to TRBJ2-6; D is unresolved. The CDR3 extends over 20 amino acids. Germline V gives CDR1 SGHVS, CDR2 FNYEAQ. V lost 1 base and J 1 base, leaving 20 bases between the germline ends. The chain's CDR3 is CASSLERVRKNRSGANVLTF. CDR3 in DNA: TGTGCCAGCAGCTTAGAGCGTGTCAGGAAGAATAGATCTGGGGCCAACGTCCTGACTTTC.

A few counts support this clonotype. The chain uses TRBV7-3 and TRBJ2-1, with D possibly TRBD2 on 6 matching bases. The CDR3 runs 17 residues. V lost 0 bases to trimming and J lost 4 bases, with 16 bases between them. The germline V gene encodes CDR1 SGHTA and CDR2 FQGTGA. Here the CDR3 DNA reads TGTGCCAGCAGCTTAACAGGGGTGGGACTGGCTTACAATGAGCAGTTCTTC. Its translation: CASSLTGVGLAYNEQFF.

The chain is built from TRBV6-2 or TRBV6-3 and TRBJ1-1; D is uncertain. The CDR3 consists of 13 residues. V was clipped by 7 bases and J by 0 bases, with 9 bases between them. Germline V lookup: CDR1 MNHEY, CDR2 SVGEGT. The DNA for the CDR3 is TGTGCCAGCAAGTGGCAGATGAACACTGAAGCTTTCTTT. Its protein product is CASKWQMNTEAFF.